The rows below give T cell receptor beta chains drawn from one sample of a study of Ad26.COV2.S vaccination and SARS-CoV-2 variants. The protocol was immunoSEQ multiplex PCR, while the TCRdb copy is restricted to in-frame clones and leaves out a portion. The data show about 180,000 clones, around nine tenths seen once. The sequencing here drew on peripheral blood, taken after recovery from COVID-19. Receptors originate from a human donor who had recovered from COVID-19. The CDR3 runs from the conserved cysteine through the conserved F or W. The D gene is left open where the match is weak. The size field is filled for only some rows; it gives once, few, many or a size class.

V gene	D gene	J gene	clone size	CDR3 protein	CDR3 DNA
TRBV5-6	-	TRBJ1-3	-	CASSFGGSSGNTIYF	TGTGCCAGCAGCTTCGGGGGTTCCTCTGGAAACACCATATATTTT
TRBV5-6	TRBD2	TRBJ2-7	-	CASRRLAGDTYEQYF	TGTGCCAGCAGGAGACTAGCGGGAGACACCTACGAGCAGTACTTC
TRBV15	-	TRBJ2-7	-	CATSRDPTVSYEQYF	TGTGCCACCAGCAGAGACCCGACAGTCTCCTACGAGCAGTACTTC
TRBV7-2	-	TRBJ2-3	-	CASSLGSLGTDTQYF	TGTGCCAGCAGCTTAGGCAGTCTGGGCACAGATACGCAGTATTTT
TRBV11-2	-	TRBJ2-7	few	CASSLAYEQYF	TGTGCCAGCAGCTTAGCCTACGAGCAGTACTTC
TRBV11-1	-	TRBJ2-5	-	CASRQQETQYF	TGTGCCAGCAGACAACAAGAGACCCAGTACTTC
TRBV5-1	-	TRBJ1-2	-	CASSLEGASTF	TGCGCCAGCAGCTTGGAGGGAGCATCCACCTTC
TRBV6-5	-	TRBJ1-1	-	CASSSHTEGNTEAFF	TGTGCCAGCAGTTCACACACCGAGGGGAACACTGAAGCTTTCTTT
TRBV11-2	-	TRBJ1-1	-	CASSPRRGTEAFF	TGTGCCAGCAGCCCCAGGAGGGGTACTGAAGCTTTCTTT
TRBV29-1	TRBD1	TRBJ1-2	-	CSVGQGRRYTF	TGCAGCGTTGGACAGGGTAGGCGCTACACCTTC
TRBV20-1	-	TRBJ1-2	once	CSASPPTGNYGYTF	TGCAGTGCTAGTCCACCCACAGGAAACTATGGCTACACCTTC
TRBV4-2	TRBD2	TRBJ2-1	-	CASSLGASGRNNEQFF	TGTGCCAGCAGCCTAGGGGCTAGCGGGAGAAACAATGAGCAGTTCTTC
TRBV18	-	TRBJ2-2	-	CASSPRDPTTGELFF	TGTGCCAGCTCACCGCGGGACCCAACCACCGGGGAGCTGTTTTTT
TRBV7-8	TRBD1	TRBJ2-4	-	CASTKTGRGNIQYF	TGTGCCAGCACCAAGACAGGGCGCGGAAACATTCAGTACTTC
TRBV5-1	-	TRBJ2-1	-	CASSSFPGGNEQFF	TGCGCCAGCAGCTCCTTTCCGGGGGGCAACGAGCAGTTCTTC
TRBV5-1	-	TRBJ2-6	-	CASSLASPGANVLTF	TGCGCCTCGTCTCTGGCGTCACCTGGGGCCAACGTCCTGACTTTC
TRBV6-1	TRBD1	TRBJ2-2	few	CASSATGTGGTGELFF	TGTGCCAGCAGTGCGACCGGGACAGGGGGCACCGGGGAGCTGTTTTTT
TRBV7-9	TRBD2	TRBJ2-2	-	CASSPRTSDLTGELFF	TGTGCCAGCAGCCCCCGGACTAGCGACCTAACCGGGGAGCTGTTTTTT
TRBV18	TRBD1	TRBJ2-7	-	CASSPIRDRGYEQYF	TGTGCCAGCTCACCAATAAGGGACAGGGGCTACGAGCAGTACTTC
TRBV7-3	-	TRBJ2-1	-	CASSWTTSGEQFF	TGTGCCAGCAGCTGGACGACTTCGGGTGAGCAGTTCTTC
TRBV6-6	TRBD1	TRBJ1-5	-	CASSARQGGYQPQHF	TGTGCCAGCAGTGCAAGACAGGGGGGTTATCAGCCCCAGCATTTT
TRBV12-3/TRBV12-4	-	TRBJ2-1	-	CASSSTVREQFF	TGTGCCAGCAGTTCGACAGTCAGGGAGCAGTTCTTC
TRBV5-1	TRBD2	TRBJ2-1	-	CASSLSGGARNEQFF	TGCGCCAGCAGCTTGAGCGGGGGGGCCAGGAATGAGCAGTTCTTC
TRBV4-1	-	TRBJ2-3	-	CASSIRGADTQYF	TGCGCCAGCAGCATAAGAGGGGCAGATACGCAGTATTTT
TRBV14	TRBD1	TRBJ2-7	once	CASSQGQGAYEQYF	TGTGCCAGCAGCCAGGGACAGGGAGCCTACGAGCAGTACTTC